A single sample is the source of the 30 T cell receptor beta chains below, sequenced in a study of CD8 T cells in ankylosing spondylitis. The study, taken as a whole, reports: What appeared characteristic of ankylosing spondylitis blood was a TCR beta motif of eight highly homologous variants.

TCRdb recomputed calls from the 5' RACE reads with MiXCR, one row per CDR3 protein. The data contain 130,000 or so distinct CDR3 sequences, about a sixth of them singletons. These receptors have no identified antigens. Sequencing was done on a sample of blood, either unsorted or a sorted T cell fraction (not recorded which). These TCRs come from a male donor with ankylosing spondylitis.

The chain combines TRBV3-1 with TRBJ2-3; D possibly corresponds to TRBD2 (6 bases). Trimming removed 3 bases from V and 1 base from J, with 11 bases in between. This CDR3 has 15 amino acids. Germline CDR1 LGHDT, CDR2 YNNKEL (reference sequence). The CDR3 DNA follows: TGTGCCAGCAGCCAGAAGGAGGGTCGCACAGATACGCAGTATTTT. Translation: CASSQKEGRTDTQYF.

The V gene is TRBV7-3, the J gene TRBJ2-1; TRBD1 might be the D (5 bases). V gave up 5 bases and J gave up 0 bases, with 11 bases separating them. Germline CDR1 reads SGHTA; CDR2 reads FQGTGA. There are 15 residues in the CDR3. The CDR3 spells CASSPTDSSYNEQFF. DNA of the CDR3: TGTGCCAGCAGCCCGACCGACAGCTCCTACAATGAGCAGTTCTTC.

The CDR3 region has the DNA TGTGCCAGCAGCATCTCTTATAGCGGGAGTTACATTCAGTACTTC. Its protein is CASSISYSGSYIQYF. The V call is TRBV5-6, the J call TRBJ2-4; 9 nucleotides match TRBD2. The CDR3 length is 15 residues. The V segment lost 4 bases and the J segment 8 bases; nucleotides outside the gene matches: 10. CDR1 and CDR2 (germline): SGHDT, YYEEEE.

The chain uses TRBV5-1 and TRBJ1-4; weak D call: TRBD1 (5 bases). There are 14 residues in the CDR3. CDR1 SGHRS and CDR2 YFSETQ come from the germline V gene. Trimming removed 6 bases from V and 2 bases from J, with 11 bases in between. CDR3 sequence reads: CASNSGATNEKLFF. Written as DNA, the CDR3 is TGCGCCAGCAACTCTGGGGCGACTAATGAAAAACTGTTTTTT.

This clonotype showed up just a few times. The chain is built from TRBV12-3 or TRBV12-4 and TRBJ2-3; D gene unclear. V gave up 2 bases and J gave up 1 base, with 10 bases separating them. This CDR3 is 15 amino acids long. CDR3 region: CASSLQTGGTDTQYF. CDR3 bases: TGTGCCAGCAGTTTACAGACTGGGGGCACAGATACGCAGTATTTT.

This clonotype was picked up a small number of times. The chain links TRBV15 to TRBJ1-5; D uncertain. Germline V gene data show CDR1 as LNHNV and CDR2 as YYDKDF (reference sequence). This CDR3 has 16 residues. Trimming removed 0 bases at V and 0 bases at J, with 9 bases between. This chain's CDR3 is CATSRERPRSNQPQHF. CDR3 sequence (DNA): TGTGCCACCAGCAGAGAAAGACCGCGTAGCAATCAGCCCCAGCATTTT.

The rearrangement uses TRBV2 and TRBJ1-2; 10 nucleotides align to TRBD1. The V gene end was trimmed by 7 bases and the J gene end by 2 bases; junction bases not matched to a gene: 4. Germline CDR1 and CDR2: SNHLY and FYNNEI. The CDR3 runs to 14 residues. CDR3 nucleotide sequence: TGTGCCAGCAACCAGGGACAGGGGAACTATGGCTACACCTTC. Encoded protein: CASNQGQGNYGYTF.

J is TRBJ1-3 and V is TRBV5-6; D is ambiguous. The CDR3 is 13 amino acids. Germline V CDR1 and CDR2: SGHDT, YYEEEE. The V gene lost 4 bases and the J gene lost 3 bases, with 8 bases spanning the gap. CDR3: CASSLELGNTIYF. CDR3 DNA: TGTGCCAGCAGCCTGGAGCTTGGAAACACCATATATTTT.

This chain links TRBV7-9 with TRBJ2-7, with 7 nucleotides matching TRBD1. CDR3 size: 15 residues. Germline-derived CDR1 and CDR2 are SEHNR and FQNEAQ (reference sequence). J lost 1 base, V lost 6 bases, and 9 bases had no gene match. The CDR3 loop is CASSTRTGLSYEQYF. The CDR3 nucleotides read TGTGCCAGCAGTACAAGGACAGGCCTTTCCTACGAGCAGTACTTC.

In this sample, this clonotype turned up a few times. The J gene is TRBJ2-7, the V gene TRBV24-1; TRBD1 is a possible D gene (6 bases). CDR3 size: 13 residues. Germline CDR1 KGHDR, CDR2 SFDVKD. Trimming removed 3 bases from V and 6 bases from J, with 11 bases in between. The CDR3 DNA reads as TGTGCCACCAGTGATGGCAGGGGTGGCGAGCAGTACTTC. It codes for CATSDGRGGEQYF.

In this sample, this clonotype turned up a few times. The rearrangement links TRBV7-9 to TRBJ2-1; 10 nucleotides align to TRBD2. Trimming removed 4 bases from V and 5 bases from J; junction bases left unmatched: 8. Germline CDR1 reads SEHNR; CDR2 reads FQNEAQ (reference sequence). The CDR3 sequence is 16 residues long. The CDR3 sequence is CASSSPSSGGDNEQFF. The CDR3 bases are TGTGCCAGCAGCTCCCCCTCCAGCGGGGGGGACAATGAGCAGTTCTTC.

This clonotype was detected ten times or more. This rearrangement joins TRBV2 to TRBJ1-1, with TRBD1 matching 9 bases. J gave up 0 bases and V 5 bases, and 4 bases lay outside the gene matches. The germline V gene has CDR1 SNHLY and CDR2 FYNNEI. This CDR3 is 15 amino acids long. The CDR3 region is CASSTGQGLNTEAFF. The CDR3 region has the DNA TGTGCCAGCAGTACCGGACAGGGGCTGAACACTGAAGCTTTCTTT.

V gene TRBV6-1 combines with J gene TRBJ2-7; possibly TRBD1 for D (5 bases). Trimming pared 8 bases from V and 3 bases from J, leaving 17 bases between. Germline CDR1 reads MNHNS; CDR2 reads SASEGT. The CDR3 covers 14 residues. The CDR3 DNA is TGTGCCAGCTCGCTGGCAGGGCCGGTCTACGAGCAGTACTTC. Translation: CASSLAGPVYEQYF.

In this sample, this clonotype turned up many times. The CDR3: CSASRGNTEAFF. For the CDR3, the DNA is TGCAGCGCCTCCAGGGGAAACACTGAAGCTTTCTTT. The chain couples TRBV29-1 to TRBJ1-1, with D tentatively TRBD1 (6 bases). CDR1 SQVTM and CDR2 ANQGSEA come from the germline V gene. The CDR3 is made up of 12 amino acids. With 7 bases removed from V and 2 bases from J, the gap between germline ends came to 11 bases.

The chain recombines TRBV20-1 with TRBJ2-7; weak D call: TRBD1 (6 bases). In germline, CDR1 is DFQATT, CDR2 SNEGSKA (reference sequence). Trimming cost V 1 base and J 5 bases, with 18 bases left between them. CDR3 length equals 15 residues. The DNA for the CDR3 is TGCAGTGCTAGAGGAGGGGGACACGGAACCCACGAGCAGTACTTC. Translating it yields CSARGGGHGTHEQYF.

This clonotype has a handful of counts. The rearrangement links TRBV11-3 to TRBJ2-1; no definite D call. Trimming cost V 5 bases and J 3 bases, with 8 bases left between them. Germline CDR1 SGHNT, CDR2 YENEEA. The CDR3 extends over 13 amino acids. The CDR3 nucleotides read TGTGCCAGCAGCCACGACTTCTACAATGAGCAGTTCTTC. Translating it yields CASSHDFYNEQFF.

The table lists this clonotype with a few counts. CDR3 in DNA: TGTGCCAGCAGTCTTGGGCCTAGCGGGAGCAATGAGCAGTTCTTC. This gives the protein CASSLGPSGSNEQFF. The J gene is TRBJ2-1, the V gene TRBV27; 10 positions agree with TRBD2. The germline V gene encodes CDR1 MNHEY and CDR2 SMNVEV (reference sequence). V lost 5 bases, J lost 6 bases, and 7 bases stayed unmatched. The CDR3 length is 15 residues.

This clonotype was seen a few times. V gene TRBV4-1 combines with J gene TRBJ2-1; D ambiguous. The CDR3 totals 16 residues. Germline CDR1 reads MGHRA; CDR2 reads YSYEKL. Trimming stripped 0 bases from V and 0 bases from J, with 9 bases between. CDR3 loop: CASSQDDSPSYNEQFF. The CDR3 DNA is TGCGCCAGCAGCCAAGATGACTCGCCCTCCTACAATGAGCAGTTCTTC.

This clonotype came up a few times. The chain joins TRBV6-2 or TRBV6-3 to TRBJ2-7; the D is unclear. Looked up from germline, CDR1 is MNHEY and CDR2 is SVGEGT. V was cut by 5 bases and J by 0 bases, with 8 bases left in between. The CDR3 runs to 13 residues. CDR3 residues: CASSVTGSYEQYF. DNA for the CDR3: TGTGCCAGCAGTGTGACGGGCTCCTACGAGCAGTACTTC.

This clonotype appeared a few times. V and J are TRBV29-1 and TRBJ1-1; D is possibly TRBD1 (6 bases). This CDR3 comprises 15 residues. Trimming removed 7 bases at V and 1 base at J, with 19 bases between. Germline lookup yields CDR1 SQVTM and CDR2 ANQGSEA. The CDR3 loop reads CSGDTAWGGNTEAFF. In nucleotides, the CDR3 is TGCAGCGGGGACACGGCGTGGGGGGGGAACACTGAAGCTTTCTTT. Full variable domain (remainder filled in from reference TRBV29-1 and TRBJ1-1): SAVISQKPSRDICQRGTSLTIQCQVDSQVTMMFWYRQQPGQSLTLIATANQGSEATYESGFVIDKFPISRPNLTFSTLTVSNMSPEDSSIYLCSGDTAWGGNTEAFFGQGTRLTVV.

The table lists this clonotype with a few counts. V and J are TRBV6-1 and TRBJ2-3, with D unresolved. The CDR3 contains 13 residues. Trimming left V 6 bases short and J 6 bases short, with 13 bases between. CDR1 and CDR2 (germline): MNHNS, SASEGT. The CDR3 protein is CASSVLLGDTQYF. The CDR3 DNA reads as TGTGCCAGCAGCGTCCTTCTCGGGGATACGCAGTATTTT.

The chain links TRBV4-1 to TRBJ2-4; the D gene is possibly TRBD1 (6 bases). The length of the CDR3 is 19 residues. The germline V gene encodes CDR1 MGHRA and CDR2 YSYEKL. V lost 0 bases and J lost 2, with 20 bases in between. The CDR3: CASSQDLGATTVTKNIQYF. CDR3 DNA: TGCGCCAGCAGCCAAGATCTGGGGGCTACCACCGTGACCAAAAACATTCAGTACTTC.

V gene TRBV5-1 combines with J gene TRBJ1-1; D remains ambiguous. The germline V and J ends were trimmed by 0 bases and 4 bases, with 10 bases remaining between them. The CDR3 runs to 14 residues. The V gene's germline CDR1 is SGHRS and CDR2 YFSETQ. The CDR3 loop reads CASSLGWVGTEAFF. The CDR3 DNA follows: TGCGCCAGCAGCTTGGGGTGGGTCGGCACTGAAGCTTTCTTT.

This chain's CDR3 is CASSVRGNQPQHF. For the CDR3, the DNA is TGTGCCAGCAGCGTTCGCGGCAATCAGCCCCAGCATTTT. The chain is built from TRBV6-1 and TRBJ1-5, with D hard to call. Trimming removed 6 bases from V and 2 bases from J, with 8 bases in between. The CDR3 has 13 residues. Germline loops: CDR1 MNHNS, CDR2 SASEGT.

CDR3 bases: TGCAGTGCTAGGGAAGCGGGCAGCTCCTACAATGAGCAGTTCTTC. It specifies CSAREAGSSYNEQFF. The genes are TRBV20-1 and TRBJ2-1; weak D call: TRBD2 (6 bases). In germline, CDR1 is DFQATT, CDR2 SNEGSKA (reference sequence). Trimming took off 3 bases at V and 0 bases at J, with 12 bases between the two ends. The CDR3 is 15 residues long.

The sample holds many counts of this clonotype. The CDR3 loop is CASGPGYGYTF. CDR3 DNA sequence: TGTGCCAGCGGACCAGGGTATGGCTACACCTTC. The V call is TRBV27, the J call TRBJ1-2, with D possibly TRBD1 on 5 matching bases. The germline V and J ends were trimmed by 8 bases and 5 bases, with 9 bases remaining between them. The germline gives CDR1 MNHEY, CDR2 SMNVEV (reference sequence). CDR3 length equals 11 residues.

This clonotype was counted at least ten times. The genes are TRBV5-5 and TRBJ2-3; D is undetermined. Germline CDR1 reads SGHKS; CDR2 reads YYEKEE (reference sequence). The CDR3 is 12 amino acids. V was cut by 0 bases and J by 6 bases, with 5 bases left in between. The DNA of the CDR3 is TGTGCCAGCAGCTTGGTGGGTGATACGCAGTATTTT. Translation: CASSLVGDTQYF.

This clonotype was seen at least ten times. The chain joins TRBV7-9 to TRBJ1-1; D remains ambiguous. Germline CDR1 is SEHNR and CDR2 is FQNEAQ (reference sequence). The length of the CDR3 is 13 residues. The V and J ends lost 7 bases and 4 bases respectively, with 13 bases between them. The CDR3 spells CASTAGFGTEAFF. CDR3 bases: TGTGCCAGCACCGCGGGGTTTGGCACTGAAGCTTTCTTT.

The rearrangement uses TRBV14 and TRBJ2-5; D ambiguous. CDR3 length equals 19 residues. Germline CDR1 SGHDN, CDR2 FVKESK. V gave up 1 base and J gave up 0 bases, with 21 bases separating them. The CDR3, as DNA: TGTGCCAGCAGCCAAGTAGAAGGATCCCCCACCCCGTACCAAGAGACCCAGTACTTC. This codes for CASSQVEGSPTPYQETQYF.

The V call is TRBV4-1, the J call TRBJ2-6; no definite D call. The CDR3 has 14 residues. The V gene's germline CDR1 is MGHRA and CDR2 YSYEKL. V was pared by 5 bases and J by 0 bases, with 5 bases between. CDR3: CASSSSSGANVLTF. The CDR3 DNA is TGCGCCAGCAGCAGTAGCTCTGGGGCCAACGTCCTGACTTTC.